This T cell receptor beta chain was observed in a study of T-cell reconstitution after alpha-beta-depleted transplantation in children (dated by TCRdb to 2016 to 2017). Regarding the study in general: Using TCR repertoire profiling, the study followed T-cell immune reconstitution in a quantitative way in children after TCRalphabeta/CD19-depleted allogeneic hematopoietic cell transplantation. The study at large found these results: About two months after transplant, the apparently early recovery of alphabetaT-cell counts reportedly depended on just several hundred clones that had expanded rapidly and came from non-depleted graft cells. Hyperexpanded clone frequencies declined over subsequent months; after one year, T-cell counts and TCRbeta diversity were mostly attributed to newly produced T cells. In some patients, high TCRbeta diversity at day 60 was attributed to recipient T cells and intrathymic progenitors that had survived conditioning.

From V the trimming removes 4 bases and from J it removes 8 bases, while the gene matches leave 10 bases of the junction unaccounted for. The CDR3 contains 14 residues, cysteine and phenylalanine counted. The retained sequence is limited to the CDR3, 42 bases, with the frame set at the first base. CDR1 LGHDT and CDR2 YNNKEL are derived from the germline V gene (reference sequence). The treatment or condition label for this specimen denotes: allogeneic hematopoietic cell transplantation with graft depleted of TCRalphabeta T cells and CD19 B cells. The children who served as transplant recipients had been given grafts of TCRalphabeta/CD19-depleted allogeneic hematopoietic cells. This clonotype was recorded many times. Its antigen is currently not known. No base quality values were provided; no much bigger clone lies one nucleotide off. Receptors were amplified or captured by PCR. The instrument given in TCRdb is Illumina HiSeq 2500. To normalize quantification of the TCRbeta repertoire, the TCR libraries were built with molecular barcoding that relied on unique molecular identifiers. TCRdb applied fastp at Q25 and MiXCR to the public reads, then kept only in-frame beta chains. Here each entry gathers all rows of one CDR3 protein and keeps the most common genes and DNA. Within this sample are approximately 500,000 distinct CDR3 sequences, with over 9.5% of them counted one time only. The ten largest clones capture around 2% of the sample.

The V gene is TRBV3-1 and the J gene is TRBJ1-1, and 7 bases in between align with TRBD1. The clonotype comes from a child aged 2 to 10 with inherited bone marrow failure, due to receive a stem cell transplant. Sequencing used PBMCs, obtained before TCRalphabeta/CD19-depleted stem cell transplant. The nucleotide sequence reads as follows: TGTGCCAGCAGCCTATCAGGGGGGGCCCCCGAAGCTTTCTTT. Its translation reads: CASSLSGGAPEAFF. When the CDR3 is completed using the reference TRBV3-1 and TRBJ1-1 genes on either side, the full variable domain is DTAVSQTPKYLVTQMGNDKSIKCEQNLGHDTMYWYKQDSKKFLKIMFSYNNKELIINETVPNRFSPKSPDKAHLNLHINSLELGDSAVYFCASSLSGGAPEAFFGQGTRLTVV.